The clone carrying this TCR beta chain was detected a few times. This specimen belongs to a study of graft-versus-host responses after intestinal transplantation. CDR1 and CDR2 from the germline V gene are MGHRA and YSYEKL. The CDR3 has 17 residues. With 0 bases removed from V and 10 bases from J, the gap between germline ends came to 19 bases. The table came from immunoSEQ multiplex PCR; TCRdb's copy has only in-frame clones and leaves some out. The table lists about 18,000 clones, approximately 40% of them singletons. The chain employs TRBV4-1 and TRBJ1-6; D might be TRBD1 (6 bases). The sequence came from a human patient who received an intestinal transplant. Material: alloreactive CD4+ T cells from a mixed lymphocyte reaction culture, obtained before intestinal transplant. As for subset: CFSE-low proliferating T cells sorted from roughly 6-day pre-transplant mixed lymphocyte reaction (GvH or HvG direction). CDR3 sequence reads: CASSQDRAGRGGSPLHF. CDR3 DNA: TGCGCCAGCAGCCAAGATCGGGCCGGGCGAGGGGGATCACCCCTCCACTTT.